This entry lists 18 T cell receptor beta chains sequenced from one sample in a study of blood T cell repertoires in COVID-19 (dated by TCRdb to 2018 to 2020). The protocol used for the library was the immunoSEQ multiplex PCR assay. TCRdb retrieved this table from immuneACCESS and kept in-frame rearrangements only. Not all clones are present; in checked studies, unresolved V genes account for under half, and no reason is known for the remainder. The sample records fewer than 250,000 clones, around 92% of which are singletons. The ten largest make up approximately 8.2% of the sample. Specimen: PBMCs or T cells enriched from blood (not recorded which). Receptors were obtained from a young woman who had recovered from COVID-19.

The chain is built from TRBV2 and TRBJ2-2; 7 bases map to TRBD1. V lost 7 bases, J lost 5 bases, and 13 bases stayed unmatched. Per germline, CDR1 SNHLY and CDR2 FYNNEI. This CDR3 is built from 16 residues. The CDR3 DNA is TGTGCCAGCATGGGACAGATGGTTTGGGGGACCGGGGAGCTGTTTTTT. It encodes CASMGQMVWGTGELFF.

The chain couples TRBV10-2 to TRBJ2-5, with 9 bases identical to TRBD2. The germline V gene encodes CDR1 WSHSY and CDR2 SAAADI. This CDR3 has 12 residues. The J segment lost 5 bases and the V segment lost 8 bases, leaving 3 bases of the junction unmatched. CDR3 residues: CASETSGETQYF. CDR3 coding DNA: TGCGCCAGCGAAACTAGCGGGGAGACCCAGTACTTC.

Many counts were recorded for this clone. This chain connects TRBV10-2 to TRBJ1-5, with TRBD1 matching over 8 bases. This CDR3 region has 16 residues. Per germline, CDR1 WSHSY and CDR2 SAAADI. The V segment lost 6 bases and the J segment 2 bases; nucleotides outside the gene matches: 9. As DNA, the CDR3 is TGCGCCAGCAGCAGGACAGGGATGTTTGGCAATCAGCCCCAGCATTTT. Residues: CASSRTGMFGNQPQHF.

This clone appeared a single time. V gene TRBV5-1 combines with J gene TRBJ2-1, with TRBD2 identical over 13 bases. J gave up 8 bases and V 4 bases, and 6 bases lay outside the gene matches. CDR3 size: 15 residues. Germline values: CDR1 SGHRS, CDR2 YFSETQ. CDR3 in amino acids: CASSPGLAGVDEQFF. As DNA, the CDR3 is TGCGCCAGCAGCCCAGGACTAGCGGGGGTCGATGAGCAGTTCTTC.

This clone showed up just a few times. V gene TRBV28 combines with J gene TRBJ1-1; D possibly corresponds to TRBD1 (6 bases). The CDR3 is 11 residues long. Per germline, CDR1 MDHEN and CDR2 SYDVKM. Trimming pared 8 bases from V and 10 bases from J, leaving 14 bases between. CDR3 coding DNA: TGTGCCAGCCTGATACAGGGTATAGCTTTCTTT. Amino acid sequence: CASLIQGIAFF.

The chain has TRBV6-2 or TRBV6-3 and TRBJ2-6, with D unclear. Trimming took off 5 bases at V and 0 bases at J, with 8 bases between the two ends. The CDR3 spans 15 residues. The germline V gene has CDR1 MNHEY and CDR2 SVGEGT. This CDR3 reads CASSPRGSGANVLTF. The CDR3 DNA reads as TGTGCCAGCAGTCCACGCGGCTCTGGGGCCAACGTCCTGACTTTC.

The CDR3 region is CASSTSGRARGEKLFF. The CDR3 bases are TGTGCCAGTAGTACGAGTGGCAGGGCTCGCGGTGAAAAACTGTTTTTT. The chain uses TRBV19 and TRBJ1-4, with D perhaps TRBD1 (5 bases). The V gene lost 4 bases and the J gene lost 7 bases, with 19 bases spanning the gap. The CDR3 is 16 amino acids. Germline V gene lookup returns CDR1 LNHDA and CDR2 SQIVND (reference sequence).

The chain links TRBV28 to TRBJ2-5, with 9 nucleotides matching TRBD2. V lost 4 bases to trimming and J lost 5 bases; unmatched junction nucleotides: 11. Germline assignment: CDR1 MDHEN and CDR2 SYDVKM. The CDR3 is 16 residues long. The CDR3: CASSSARRGGRETQYF. The CDR3 DNA sequence: TGTGCCAGCAGTTCGGCAAGGCGGGGGGGCCGGGAGACCCAGTACTTC.

This chain joins TRBV19 and TRBJ1-3, with D unclear. The CDR3 is made up of 16 amino acids. CDR1 is LNHDA and CDR2 is SQIVND in the germline V gene (reference sequence). Trimming took off 3 bases at V and 0 bases at J, with 12 bases between the two ends. CDR3 in amino acids: CASSISPGNSGNTIYF. DNA for the CDR3: TGTGCCAGTAGTATCTCACCGGGAAACTCTGGAAACACCATATATTTT.

This sequence joins TRBV27 and TRBJ2-1, with 7 bases aligning to TRBD1. This CDR3 comprises 18 residues. Unmatched junction bases numbered 17, after V lost 7 bases and J lost 2 bases. CDR1 is MNHEY and CDR2 is SMNVEV in the germline V gene (reference sequence). The CDR3, as DNA: TGTGCCAGCATCTTAAGCTCTGGGTGGCAGGGGGCCTACAATGAGCAGTTCTTC. Translated: CASILSSGWQGAYNEQFF.

This clone was seen only once. The chain joins TRBV14 to TRBJ2-7; D is possibly TRBD2 (5 bases). V shed 2 bases and J shed 9 bases, with 20 bases lying between them. This CDR3 has 15 residues. The germline V gene has CDR1 SGHDN and CDR2 FVKESK. CDR3 region: CASSQLDGELAVQYF. The CDR3 DNA is TGTGCCAGCAGCCAACTTGACGGGGAGTTGGCTGTGCAGTACTTC.

V and J are TRBV27 and TRBJ2-1; TRBD2 matches at 8 bases. With 1 base clipped from V and 12 bases from J, the junction kept 2 bases outside the gene matches. CDR3 size: 12 residues. Germline CDR1 is MNHEY and CDR2 is SMNVEV (reference sequence). The CDR3 sequence is CASSLLAGLQFF. CDR3 coding DNA: TGTGCCAGCAGTTTATTAGCGGGGTTGCAGTTCTTC.

V and J are TRBV7-8 and TRBJ1-1; D ambiguous. This CDR3 has 16 amino acids. V shed 1 base and J shed 0 bases, with 12 bases lying between them. Per the germline V gene, CDR1 is SGHVS and CDR2 is FQNEAQ. The CDR3 bases are TGTGCCAGCAGCTTAGGGGCAGAAGCCTTGAACACTGAAGCTTTCTTT. Translating gives CASSLGAEALNTEAFF.

DNA of the CDR3: TGTGCCAGCAGATCGGGACAGGACTACGAGCAGTACTTC. Translated, it gives CASRSGQDYEQYF. The gene calls are TRBV28 and TRBJ2-7, with 8 nucleotides matching TRBD1. V shed 6 bases and J 3 bases; nucleotides not matched to a gene: 4. Germline V gene sequence: CDR1 MDHEN, CDR2 SYDVKM. This CDR3 has 13 amino acids. The entire variable domain, with the rest obtained from reference TRBV28 and TRBJ2-7, is as follows: DVKVTQSSRYLVKRTGEKVFLECVQDMDHENMFWYRQDPGLGLRLIYFSYDVKMKEKGDIPEGYSVSREKKERFSLILESASTNQTSMYLCASRSGQDYEQYFGPGTRLTVT.

The chain combines TRBV5-1 with TRBJ2-5; 11 positions agree with TRBD1. CDR3 length: 17 residues. Per the germline V gene, CDR1 is SGHRS and CDR2 is YFSETQ. Trimming removed 4 bases from V and 2 bases from J; junction bases left unmatched: 10. The CDR3 sequence: CASSPRPGTGGQETQYF. The DNA for the CDR3 is TGCGCCAGCAGCCCCCGACCCGGGACAGGGGGACAAGAGACCCAGTACTTC. The variable domain in full, completed from reference TRBV5-1 and TRBJ2-5, reads KAGVTQTPRYLIKTRGQQVTLSCSPISGHRSVSWYQQTPGQGLQFLFEYFSETQRNKGNFPGRFSGRQFSNSRSEMNVSTLELGDSALYLCASSPRPGTGGQETQYFGPGTRLLVL.

The chain uses TRBV11-1 and TRBJ2-5; 7 bases map to TRBD1. The CDR3 sequence is 14 residues long. CDR1 is SGHAT, CDR2 FQDESV, per germline (reference sequence). The J segment lost 1 base and the V segment lost 4 bases, leaving 3 bases of the junction unmatched. Written as DNA, the CDR3 is TGTGCCAGCAGCTGGGGACAGTCCCAAGAGACCCAGTACTTC. Translating it yields CASSWGQSQETQYF. The full variable domain, in which reference TRBV11-1 and TRBJ2-5 provide the parts outside the CDR3, is EAEVAQSPRYKITEKSQAVAFWCDPISGHATLYWYRQILGQGPELLVQFQDESVVDDSQLPKDRFSAERLKGVDSTLKIQPAELGDSAMYLCASSWGQSQETQYFGPGTRLLVL.

V gene TRBV3-1 (or the pseudogene TRBV3-2) combines with J gene TRBJ1-4; weak D call: TRBD1 (5 bases). The V end lost 6 bases, the J end lost 6 bases, and 17 bases lay between the germline ends. CDR3 length: 15 amino acids. Germline V gene data show CDR1 as LGHDT and CDR2 as YNNKEL (reference sequence). The CDR3: CASRESGFMDEKLFF. CDR3 sequence (DNA): TGTGCCAGCAGGGAATCAGGGTTTATGGATGAAAAACTGTTTTTT.

The chain links TRBV7-2 to TRBJ1-5, with D uncertain. The CDR3 is made up of 12 amino acids. Germline values: CDR1 SGHTA, CDR2 FQGNSA. The V end was cut by 5 bases, the J end by 5 bases, with 7 bases between. The CDR3: CASSPRDQPQHF. CDR3 coding DNA: TGTGCCAGCAGCCCGAGGGATCAGCCCCAGCATTTT.